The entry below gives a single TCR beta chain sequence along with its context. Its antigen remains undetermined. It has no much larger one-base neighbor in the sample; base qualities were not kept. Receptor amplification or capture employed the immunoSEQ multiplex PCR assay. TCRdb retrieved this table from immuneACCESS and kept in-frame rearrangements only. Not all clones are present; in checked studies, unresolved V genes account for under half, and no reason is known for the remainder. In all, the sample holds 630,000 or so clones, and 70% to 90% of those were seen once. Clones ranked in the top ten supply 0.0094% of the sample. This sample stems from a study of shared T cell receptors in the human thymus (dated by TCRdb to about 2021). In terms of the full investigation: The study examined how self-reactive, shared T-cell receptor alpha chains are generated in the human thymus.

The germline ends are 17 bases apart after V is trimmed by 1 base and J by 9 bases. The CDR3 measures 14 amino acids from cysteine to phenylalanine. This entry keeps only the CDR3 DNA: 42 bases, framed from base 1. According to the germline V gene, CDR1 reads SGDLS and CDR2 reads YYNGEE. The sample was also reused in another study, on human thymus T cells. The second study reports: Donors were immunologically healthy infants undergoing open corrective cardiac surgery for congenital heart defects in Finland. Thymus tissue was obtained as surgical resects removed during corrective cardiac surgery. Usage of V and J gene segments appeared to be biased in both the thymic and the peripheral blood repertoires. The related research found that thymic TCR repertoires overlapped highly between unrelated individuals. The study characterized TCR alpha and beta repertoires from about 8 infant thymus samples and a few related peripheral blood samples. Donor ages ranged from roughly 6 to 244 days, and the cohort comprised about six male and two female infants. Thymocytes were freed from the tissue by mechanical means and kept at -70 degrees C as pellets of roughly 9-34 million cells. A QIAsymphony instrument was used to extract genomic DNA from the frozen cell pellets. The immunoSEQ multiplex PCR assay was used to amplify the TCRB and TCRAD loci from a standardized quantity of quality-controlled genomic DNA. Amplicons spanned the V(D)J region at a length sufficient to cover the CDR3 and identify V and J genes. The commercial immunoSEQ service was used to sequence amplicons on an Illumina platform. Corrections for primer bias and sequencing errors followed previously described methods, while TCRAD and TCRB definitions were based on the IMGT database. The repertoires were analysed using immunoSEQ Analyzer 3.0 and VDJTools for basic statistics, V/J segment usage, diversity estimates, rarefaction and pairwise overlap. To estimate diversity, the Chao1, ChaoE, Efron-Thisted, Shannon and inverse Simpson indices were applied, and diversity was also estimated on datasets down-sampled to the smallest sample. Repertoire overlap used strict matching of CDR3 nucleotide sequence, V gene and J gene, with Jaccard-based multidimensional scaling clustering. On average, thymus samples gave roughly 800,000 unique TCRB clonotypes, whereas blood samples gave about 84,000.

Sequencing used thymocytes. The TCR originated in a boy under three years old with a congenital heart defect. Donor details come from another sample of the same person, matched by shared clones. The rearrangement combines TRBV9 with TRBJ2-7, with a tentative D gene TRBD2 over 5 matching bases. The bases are TGTGCCAGCAGCGTACACGAGGGTGACGAGATGCAGTACTTC. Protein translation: CASSVHEGDEMQYF.